This T cell receptor beta chain was found in a study of cytomegalovirus exposure and HLA in healthy donors. Study overall: As an earlier analysis found, about 179 million T cells yielded 117 million unique TCR beta sequences. HLA-typed donors contributed 80 million or so unique TCRs, which were held in an early data release.

CDR3 length: 15 amino acids. Trimming took 5 bases from V and 6 from J, leaving 20 bases between them. Germline CDR1 is MDHEN and CDR2 is SYDVKM. This clone was recorded only once. Its matching antigen is unknown. Primers for the PCR totalled 60 Vbeta and 13 Jbeta. The repertoire was sequenced with immunoSEQ multiplex PCR; TCRdb's copy has only in-frame clones and lacks some. Here the sample spans approximately 95,000 clones, about four fifths being singletons. Study-wide results and caveats: An observed cluster of highly shared sequence variants was recorded as a likely sequencing artifact.

The chain carries TRBV28 and TRBJ2-7, with D maybe TRBD2 (6 bases). The sample taken for sequencing was PBMCs. The sequence was collected from a woman in her thirties or forties in good health and CMV-seropositive. CDR3 coding DNA: TGTGCCAGCAGTAGGATTCGGGGGATGACAACCGAGCAGTACTTC. This sequence encodes CASSRIRGMTTEQYF. The complete variable domain, with remaining parts taken from reference TRBV28 and TRBJ2-7, reads DVKVTQSSRYLVKRTGEKVFLECVQDMDHENMFWYRQDPGLGLRLIYFSYDVKMKEKGDIPEGYSVSREKKERFSLILESASTNQTSMYLCASSRIRGMTTEQYFGPGTRLTVT.